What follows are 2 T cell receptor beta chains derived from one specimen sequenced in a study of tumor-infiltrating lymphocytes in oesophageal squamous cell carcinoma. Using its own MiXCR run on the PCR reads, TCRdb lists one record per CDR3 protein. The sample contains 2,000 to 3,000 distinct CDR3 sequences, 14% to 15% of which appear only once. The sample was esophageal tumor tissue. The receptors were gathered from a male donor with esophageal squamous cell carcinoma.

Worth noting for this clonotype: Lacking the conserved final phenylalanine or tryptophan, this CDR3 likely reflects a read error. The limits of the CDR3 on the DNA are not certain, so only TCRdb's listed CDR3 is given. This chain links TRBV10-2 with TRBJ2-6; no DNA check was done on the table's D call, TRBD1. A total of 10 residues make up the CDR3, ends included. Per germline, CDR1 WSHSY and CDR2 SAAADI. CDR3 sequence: CASTPGQMTS.

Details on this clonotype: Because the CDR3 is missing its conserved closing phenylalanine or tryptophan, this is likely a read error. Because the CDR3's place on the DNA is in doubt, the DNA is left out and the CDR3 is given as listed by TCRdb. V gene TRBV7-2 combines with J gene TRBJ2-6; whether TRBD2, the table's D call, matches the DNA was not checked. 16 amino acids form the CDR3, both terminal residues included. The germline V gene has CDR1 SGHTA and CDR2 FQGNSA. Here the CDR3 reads CASSLRGGTYEQYFGA.